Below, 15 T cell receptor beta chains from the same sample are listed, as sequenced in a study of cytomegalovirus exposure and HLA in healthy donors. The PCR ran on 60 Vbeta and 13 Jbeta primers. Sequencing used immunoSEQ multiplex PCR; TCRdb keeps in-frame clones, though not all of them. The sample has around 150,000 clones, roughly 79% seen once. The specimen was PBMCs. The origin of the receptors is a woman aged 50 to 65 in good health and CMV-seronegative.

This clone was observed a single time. The CDR3 coding sequence is TGCGCCAGCAGCCAAGGTGGCGGTGTCTTTACTAACAATGAGCAGTTCTTC. Translated: CASSQGGGVFTNNEQFF. The rearrangement joins TRBV4-3 to TRBJ2-1; D is unclear. Germline V gives CDR1 LGHNA, CDR2 YSLEER. CDR3 length: 17 amino acids. V lost 1 base, J lost 5 bases, and 18 bases lay in between.

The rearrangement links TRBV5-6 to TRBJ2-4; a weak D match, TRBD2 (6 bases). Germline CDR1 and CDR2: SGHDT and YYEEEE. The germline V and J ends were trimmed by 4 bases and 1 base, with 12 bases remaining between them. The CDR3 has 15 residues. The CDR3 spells CASSTPLAAKNIQYF. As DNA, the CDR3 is TGTGCCAGCAGCACCCCCCTAGCGGCCAAAAACATTCAGTACTTC. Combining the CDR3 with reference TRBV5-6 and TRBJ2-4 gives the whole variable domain DAGVTQSPTHLIKTRGQQVTLRCSPKSGHDTVSWYQQALGQGPQFIFQYYEEEERQRGNFPDRFSGHQFPNYSSELNVNALLLGDSALYLCASSTPLAAKNIQYFGAGTRLSVL.

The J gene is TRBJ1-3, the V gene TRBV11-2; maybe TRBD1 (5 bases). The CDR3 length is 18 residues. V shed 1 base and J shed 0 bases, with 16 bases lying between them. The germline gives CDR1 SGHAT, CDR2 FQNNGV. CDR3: CASSLVAQGTISGNTIYF. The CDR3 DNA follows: TGTGCCAGCAGCTTAGTTGCGCAGGGAACGATCTCTGGAAACACCATATATTTT.

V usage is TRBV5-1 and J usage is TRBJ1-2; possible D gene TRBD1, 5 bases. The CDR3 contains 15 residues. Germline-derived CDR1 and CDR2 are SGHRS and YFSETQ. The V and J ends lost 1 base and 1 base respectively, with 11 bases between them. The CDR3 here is CASSLSGSSNYGYTF. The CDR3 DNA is TGCGCCAGCAGCTTGTCAGGGTCAAGTAACTATGGCTACACCTTC.

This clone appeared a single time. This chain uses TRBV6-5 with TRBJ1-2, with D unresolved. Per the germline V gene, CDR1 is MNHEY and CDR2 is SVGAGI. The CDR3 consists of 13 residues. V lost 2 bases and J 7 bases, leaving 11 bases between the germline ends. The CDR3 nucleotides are TGTGCCAGCAGTTACGGGGAACGGGGTGGCTACACCTTC. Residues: CASSYGERGGYTF.

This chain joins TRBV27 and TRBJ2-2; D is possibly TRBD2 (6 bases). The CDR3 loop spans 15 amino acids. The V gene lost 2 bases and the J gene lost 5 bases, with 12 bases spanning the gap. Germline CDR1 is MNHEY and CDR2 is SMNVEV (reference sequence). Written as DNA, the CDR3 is TGTGCCAGCAGTTTAGGCACTAGCAGGACCGGGGAGCTGTTTTTT. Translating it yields CASSLGTSRTGELFF.

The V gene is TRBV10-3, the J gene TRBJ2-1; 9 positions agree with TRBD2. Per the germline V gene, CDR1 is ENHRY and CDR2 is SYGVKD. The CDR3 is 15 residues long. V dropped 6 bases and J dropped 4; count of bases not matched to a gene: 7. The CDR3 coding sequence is TGTGCCATCAGAACGACTAGCGGAGTATACAATGAGCAGTTCTTC. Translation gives CAIRTTSGVYNEQFF.

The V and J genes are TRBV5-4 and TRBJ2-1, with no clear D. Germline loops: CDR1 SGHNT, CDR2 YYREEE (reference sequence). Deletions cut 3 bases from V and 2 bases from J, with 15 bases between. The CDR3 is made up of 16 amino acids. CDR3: CASSSPAAATYNEQFF. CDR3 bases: TGTGCCAGCAGCTCCCCGGCGGCGGCCACCTACAATGAGCAGTTCTTC.

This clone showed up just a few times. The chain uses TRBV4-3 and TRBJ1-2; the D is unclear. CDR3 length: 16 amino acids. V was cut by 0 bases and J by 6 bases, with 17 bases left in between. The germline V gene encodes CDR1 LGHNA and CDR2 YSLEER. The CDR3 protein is CASSQDYWAFVDGYTF. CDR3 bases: TGCGCCAGCAGCCAAGATTACTGGGCTTTTGTTGATGGCTACACCTTC.

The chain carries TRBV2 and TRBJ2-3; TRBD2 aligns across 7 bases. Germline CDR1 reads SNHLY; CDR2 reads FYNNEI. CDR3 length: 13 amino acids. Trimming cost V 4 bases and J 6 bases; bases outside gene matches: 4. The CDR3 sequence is CASSGGSGDTQYF. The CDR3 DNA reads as TGTGCCAGCAGTGGCGGGAGTGGCGATACGCAGTATTTT.

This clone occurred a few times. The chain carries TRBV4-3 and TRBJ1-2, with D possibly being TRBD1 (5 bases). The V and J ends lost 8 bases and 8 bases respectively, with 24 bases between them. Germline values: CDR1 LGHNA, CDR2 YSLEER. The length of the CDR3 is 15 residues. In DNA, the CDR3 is TGCGCCAGCTCCCCGCGGGAAGTAGGGGTAGTGGGCTACACCTTC. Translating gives CASSPREVGVVGYTF.

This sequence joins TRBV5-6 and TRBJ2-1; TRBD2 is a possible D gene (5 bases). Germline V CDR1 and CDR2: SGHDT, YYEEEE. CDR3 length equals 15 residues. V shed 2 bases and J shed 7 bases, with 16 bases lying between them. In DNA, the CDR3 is TGTGCCAGCAGCTTCGGGGTAGGAAGGTTAAATGAGCAGTTCTTC. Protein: CASSFGVGRLNEQFF.

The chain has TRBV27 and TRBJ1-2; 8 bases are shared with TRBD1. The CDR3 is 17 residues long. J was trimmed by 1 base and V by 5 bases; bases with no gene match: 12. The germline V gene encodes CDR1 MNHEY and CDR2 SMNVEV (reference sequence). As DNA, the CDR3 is TGTGCCAGCAGTCCCCGGGCAGGGGGCGCCTATAACTATGGCTACACCTTC. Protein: CASSPRAGGAYNYGYTF.

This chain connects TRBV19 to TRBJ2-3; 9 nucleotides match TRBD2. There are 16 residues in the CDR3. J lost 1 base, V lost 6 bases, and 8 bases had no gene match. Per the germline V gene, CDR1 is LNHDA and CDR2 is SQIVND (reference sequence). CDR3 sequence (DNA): TGTGCCAGTAGCAAGATAGCGGGAGTCGGCACAGATACGCAGTATTTT. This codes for CASSKIAGVGTDTQYF.

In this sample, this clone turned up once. The CDR3 reads CASSRVFSTEAFF. DNA for the CDR3: TGTGCCAGCTCACGTGTCTTCTCCACTGAAGCTTTCTTT. This chain uses TRBV18 with TRBJ1-1, with D unclear. This CDR3 comprises 13 residues. V was trimmed by 4 bases and J by 4 bases, leaving 10 bases between them. Germline-derived CDR1 and CDR2 are KGHSH and LQKENI.